The entry below gives a single TCR beta chain sequence along with its context. Its antigen target is currently unknown. Nothing much larger sits one base from this clone, and base qualities are not available. These data belong to a study of blood T cells in healthy people across ages (dated by TCRdb to the mid-2010s). Turning to the overall study: Template switching captured roughly one uniquely barcoded TCR beta cDNA molecule per two T cells in model experiments. Using deep sequencing normalized with unique cDNA molecular identifiers, the study measured how TCR beta repertoire diversity changes with age. The donors were split into four age groups: young (average 16 years), middle-aged (about 40), aged (more than 60) and long-lived (roughly 88). To avoid experimental bias, donors of different ages were randomly spread across the sequencing lanes. For two donors (one aged 18 to 30 and one aged 80 or older), the study analyzed two additional independent replicas of 1 million unique cDNA reads from the same blood draw.

The protocol used for the library was 5' RACE. A second PCR of roughly 7 to 11 cycles was performed with a sample-barcoded 5' primer and a J-beta primer mix. Each TCR beta cDNA molecule received a unique molecular identifier from a template-switch 5' adaptor carrying 12 random nucleotides. At least 3 million CDR3-containing paired-end reads were obtained from each sample. First-strand cDNA synthesis was performed from all RNA using the Mint cDNA synthesis kit, with priming by a TRBC-specific oligonucleotide. Following uracil-DNA glycosylase treatment, all cDNA underwent a first 18-cycle PCR with the universal primers M1SS and BC2_uni_R. The paper's data handling went like this. For normalization, 1 million high-quality reads were randomly selected from each sample, with every read carrying a distinct molecular identifier. Instead of being binned into consensus sequences, reads with shared molecular identifiers were discarded. MiTCR, with a Q25 quality threshold and the strictest error-elimination algorithm, was used for CDR3 identification, clonotype clustering and error correction. A nonparametric unseen species model with Euler transformation was used to estimate lower-bound total TCR beta diversity. Through fastp at Q25 and MiXCR, TCRdb rebuilt clones from the public reads, retaining in-frame beta chains. All rows with the same CDR3 protein become a single entry with the most common DNA and genes. TCRdb, not the authors, supplied the V and J calls. The sample contains fewer than 2,000,000 distinct CDR3 sequences, about two fifths of them found a single time. The top ten hold 20% to 25% of the sample.

General study outcomes and caveats: Estimates of total diversity from one million sequenced T cells were regarded as lower bounds and underestimates. A strong correlation was found between observed TCR beta diversity and the percentage of naive T cells measured by flow cytometry. Donor CMV infection status was unknown, potentially confounding age-related changes in expanded clonotypes. Since profiling was done on bulk unsorted PBMCs, naive and antigen-experienced compartments could not be conclusively compared. Observed TCR beta diversity per million T cells fell roughly linearly with age, and a significant reduction was already apparent by age approximately 41. Compared with the aged group, the long-lived group had more naive CD4+ T cells, fewer expanded clones and increased TCR diversity, a pattern suggesting age selection.

The donors were 40 or so Caucasian individuals from Russia, aged about 6 to 95 years, who were systemically healthy. Roughly 9.5 milliliters of peripheral blood were drawn from each donor into EDTA-treated Vacutainer tubes. PBMCs were isolated by Ficoll-Paque density-gradient centrifugation, with at least 7 million obtained per sample. Trizol reagent was used to extract total RNA from PBMCs, with at least 6 micrograms per sample. Naive CD45RAhigh/CD27high T cell percentages were measured by flow cytometry on a PBMC aliquot from every donor. The origin of this receptor is a human donor in good health. The material sequenced was blood.

The CDR3 protein: CTSSLGLTSNYGYTF. The DNA is TGTACCAGCAGCTTAGGACTGACCTCTAACTATGGCTACACCTTC. The rearrangement combines TRBV7-2 with TRBJ1-2, with no confidently assigned D gene. From the germline V gene, CDR1 is SGHTA and CDR2 is FQGNSA. The V and J ends are trimmed by 1 base and 0 bases, leaving 9 bases between them. The CDR3, from cysteine to phenylalanine, totals 15 residues. The kept DNA is CDR3 alone, 45 bases in frame from the first base.